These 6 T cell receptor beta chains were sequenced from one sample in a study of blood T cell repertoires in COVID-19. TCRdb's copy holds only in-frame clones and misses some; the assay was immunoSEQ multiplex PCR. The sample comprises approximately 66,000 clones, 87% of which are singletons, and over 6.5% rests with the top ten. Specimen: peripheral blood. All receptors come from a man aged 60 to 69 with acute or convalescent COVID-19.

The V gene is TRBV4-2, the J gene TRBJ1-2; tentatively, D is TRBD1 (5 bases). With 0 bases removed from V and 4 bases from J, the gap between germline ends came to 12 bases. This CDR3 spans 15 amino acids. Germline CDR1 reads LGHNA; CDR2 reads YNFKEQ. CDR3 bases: TGTGCCAGCAGCCAAGATTCAGGGCCATCCTATGGCTACACCTTC. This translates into CASSQDSGPSYGYTF.

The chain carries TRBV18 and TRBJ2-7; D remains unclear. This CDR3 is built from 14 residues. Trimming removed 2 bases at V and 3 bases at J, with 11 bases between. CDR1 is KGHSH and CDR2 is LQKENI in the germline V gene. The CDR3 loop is CASSPDILFYEQYF. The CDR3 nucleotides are TGTGCCAGCTCACCAGACATTCTATTCTACGAGCAGTACTTC.

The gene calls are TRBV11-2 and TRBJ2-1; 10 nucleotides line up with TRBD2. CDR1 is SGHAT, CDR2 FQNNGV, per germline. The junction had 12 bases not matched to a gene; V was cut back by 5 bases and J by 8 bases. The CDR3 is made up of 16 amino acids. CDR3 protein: CASSPRKRGGSHEQFF. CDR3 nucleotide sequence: TGTGCCAGCAGCCCTAGGAAGCGGGGGGGCTCCCATGAGCAGTTCTTC.

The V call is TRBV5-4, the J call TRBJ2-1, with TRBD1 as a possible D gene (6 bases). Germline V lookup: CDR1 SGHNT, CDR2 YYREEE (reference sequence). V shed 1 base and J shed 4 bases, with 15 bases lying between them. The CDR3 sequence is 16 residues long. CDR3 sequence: CASSLMVQGQYNEQFF. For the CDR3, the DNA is TGTGCCAGCAGCTTGATGGTACAGGGCCAATACAATGAGCAGTTCTTC.

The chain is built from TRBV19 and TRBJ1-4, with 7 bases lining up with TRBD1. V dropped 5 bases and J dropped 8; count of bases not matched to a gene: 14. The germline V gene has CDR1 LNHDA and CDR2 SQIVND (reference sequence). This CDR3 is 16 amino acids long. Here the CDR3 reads CASSSRGQPAGEKLFF. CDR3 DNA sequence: TGTGCCAGTAGTTCCAGGGGACAGCCGGCGGGGGAAAAACTGTTTTTT.

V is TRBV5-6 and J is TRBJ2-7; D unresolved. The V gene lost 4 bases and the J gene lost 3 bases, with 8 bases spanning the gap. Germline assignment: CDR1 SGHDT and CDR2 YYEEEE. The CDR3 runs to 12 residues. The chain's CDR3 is CASSLQYYEQYF. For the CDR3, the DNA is TGTGCCAGCAGCCTACAGTACTACGAGCAGTACTTC.